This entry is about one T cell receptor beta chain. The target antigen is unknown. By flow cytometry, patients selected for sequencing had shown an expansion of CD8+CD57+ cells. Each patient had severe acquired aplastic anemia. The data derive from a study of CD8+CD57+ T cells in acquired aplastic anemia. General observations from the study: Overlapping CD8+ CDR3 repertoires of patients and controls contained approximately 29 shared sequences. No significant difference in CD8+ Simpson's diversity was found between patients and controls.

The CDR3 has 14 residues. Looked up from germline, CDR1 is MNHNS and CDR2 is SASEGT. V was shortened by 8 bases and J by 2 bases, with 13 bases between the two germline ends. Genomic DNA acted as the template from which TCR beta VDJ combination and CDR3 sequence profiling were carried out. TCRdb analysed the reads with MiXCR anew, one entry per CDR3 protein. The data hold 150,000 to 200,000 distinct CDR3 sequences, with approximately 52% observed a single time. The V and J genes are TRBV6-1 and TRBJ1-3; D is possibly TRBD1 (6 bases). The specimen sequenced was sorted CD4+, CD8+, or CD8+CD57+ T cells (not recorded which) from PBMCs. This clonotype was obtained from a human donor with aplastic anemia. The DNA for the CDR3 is TGTGCCAGCCCTACCGGGGGCCCTGGAAACACCATATATTTT. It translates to CASPTGGPGNTIYF.